The next 8 T cell receptor beta chains were all read from a single sample in a study of T cell changes during pregnancy in multiple sclerosis. Sequencing used immunoSEQ multiplex PCR; TCRdb keeps in-frame clones, though not all of them. Of tens of thousands of clones in the sample, around 90% were seen once. The sequencing here drew on peripheral blood, taken in the first trimester of pregnancy. Receptors originate from a female donor in good health, enrolled as a control in a pregnancy study.

The chain uses TRBV5-1 and TRBJ2-3; D gene unclear. Germline lookup yields CDR1 SGHRS and CDR2 YFSETQ. The CDR3 has 14 amino acids. V lost 0 bases, J lost 4 bases, and 9 bases lay in between. This CDR3 is CASSLAVSPDTQYF. For the CDR3, the DNA is TGCGCCAGCAGCTTGGCCGTTTCTCCAGATACGCAGTATTTT.

This clone was seen once. The chain carries TRBV19 and TRBJ2-1, with TRBD2 matching over 8 bases. The CDR3 consists of 16 residues. With V trimmed by 1 base and J by 7 bases, 9 bases remained unmatched. Germline assignment: CDR1 LNHDA and CDR2 SQIVND (reference sequence). The CDR3 sequence is CASSIVGAGGLNEQFF. The DNA of the CDR3 is TGTGCCAGTAGTATAGTTGGCGCGGGAGGCCTGAATGAGCAGTTCTTC.

The chain employs TRBV6-1 and TRBJ2-7; D not certain. CDR1 is MNHNS, CDR2 SASEGT, per germline. V was clipped by 1 base and J by 1 base, with 5 bases between them. This CDR3 is built from 13 residues. CDR3 sequence: CASSEGGSYEQYF. DNA for the CDR3: TGTGCCAGCAGTGAAGGAGGTTCCTACGAGCAGTACTTC.

This chain connects TRBV7-6 to TRBJ2-2, with D possibly matching TRBD2 (5 bases). The CDR3 contains 16 residues. The germline gives CDR1 SGHVS, CDR2 FNYEAQ. Trimming took off 2 bases at V and 4 bases at J, with 14 bases between the two ends. The CDR3 sequence: CASSLLSERITGELFF. CDR3 sequence (DNA): TGTGCCAGCAGCTTACTGAGCGAGCGGATCACCGGGGAGCTGTTTTTT.

The chain uses TRBV7-2 and TRBJ1-5; TRBD1 agrees at 9 bases. The ends lost 2 bases at V and 6 bases at J; junction bases unmatched: 5. The CDR3 loop spans 15 amino acids. The germline V gene has CDR1 SGHTA and CDR2 FQGNSA. The CDR3 loop is CASSLSGQGGQPQHF. CDR3 in DNA: TGTGCCAGCAGCTTATCGGGACAGGGTGGTCAGCCCCAGCATTTT.

CDR3: CASSVRAVAGGSEQYF. CDR3 DNA: TGTGCCAGCAGCGTAAGGGCGGTAGCGGGAGGGAGTGAGCAGTACTTC. The gene calls are TRBV9 and TRBJ2-7, with 11 positions matching TRBD2. The junction had 10 bases not matched to a gene; V was cut back by 1 base and J by 7 bases. Germline values: CDR1 SGDLS, CDR2 YYNGEE. The CDR3 covers 16 residues.

This clone showed up just once. This chain joins TRBV4-2 and TRBJ2-7; TRBD1 might be the D (5 bases). CDR3 length equals 18 residues. The germline gives CDR1 LGHNA, CDR2 YNFKEQ. Trimming shortened V by 4 bases and J by 3 bases, and 25 bases separated the two germline ends. CDR3 protein: CASSRTTRSGGHDYEQYF. The CDR3 DNA reads TGTGCCAGCAGCCGAACCACACGCTCGGGCGGACACGACTACGAGCAGTACTTC.

The CDR3 region has the DNA TGTGCCAGCAGTGACGAGGTTGTCGGGGAGCTGTTTTTT. It translates to CASSDEVVGELFF. The gene calls are TRBV6-4 and TRBJ2-2; D is unresolved. Between the trimmed V and J ends, which lost 2 bases and 7 bases, there was a span of 8 bases. This CDR3 spans 13 amino acids. Germline CDR1 MRHNA, CDR2 SNTAGT.